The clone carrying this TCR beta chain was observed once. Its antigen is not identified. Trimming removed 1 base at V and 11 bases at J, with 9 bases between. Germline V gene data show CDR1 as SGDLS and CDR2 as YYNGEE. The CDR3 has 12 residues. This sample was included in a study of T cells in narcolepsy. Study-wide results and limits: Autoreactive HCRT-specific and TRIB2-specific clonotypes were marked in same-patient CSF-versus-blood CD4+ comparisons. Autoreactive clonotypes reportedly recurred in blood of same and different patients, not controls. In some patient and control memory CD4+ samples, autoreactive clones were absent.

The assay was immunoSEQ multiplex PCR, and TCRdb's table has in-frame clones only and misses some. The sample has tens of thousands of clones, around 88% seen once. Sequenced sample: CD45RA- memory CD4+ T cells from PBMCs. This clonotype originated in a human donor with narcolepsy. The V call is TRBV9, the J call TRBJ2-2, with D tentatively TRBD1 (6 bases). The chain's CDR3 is CASSVTGLELFF. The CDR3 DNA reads TGTGCCAGCAGCGTAACAGGGTTAGAGCTGTTTTTT.